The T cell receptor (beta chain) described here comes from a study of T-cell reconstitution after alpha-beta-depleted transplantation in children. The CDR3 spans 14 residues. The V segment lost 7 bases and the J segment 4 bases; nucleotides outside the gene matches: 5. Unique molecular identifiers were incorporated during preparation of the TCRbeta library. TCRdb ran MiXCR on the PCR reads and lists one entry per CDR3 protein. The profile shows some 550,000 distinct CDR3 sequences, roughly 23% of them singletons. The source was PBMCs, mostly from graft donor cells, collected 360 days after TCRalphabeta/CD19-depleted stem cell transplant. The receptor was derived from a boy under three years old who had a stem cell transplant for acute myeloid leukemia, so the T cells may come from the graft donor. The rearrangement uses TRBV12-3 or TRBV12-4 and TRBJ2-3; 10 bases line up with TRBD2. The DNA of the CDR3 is TGTGCCAGCAAAGAGCGGGGGGGCCCAGATACGCAGTATTTT. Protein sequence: CASKERGGPDTQYF.